This T cell receptor beta chain was documented in a study of OX40 agonist ivuxolimab in advanced cancers. From germline, CDR1 is GTSNPN and CDR2 SVGIG (reference sequence). This CDR3 region has 15 residues. Trimming cost V 2 bases and J 6 bases; bases outside gene matches: 4. Sequencing was performed with immunoSEQ multiplex PCR; in TCRdb, only in-frame clones are kept and a portion is missing. The sample consists of around 67,000 clones, roughly 84% of them appearing once. A single count supports this clone. This sequence was found in an adult with an advanced solid tumor such as melanoma, head and neck, liver or kidney cancer. The source material was CD4+ or CD8+ T cells sorted from blood, sampled in a trial of the OX40 agonist ivuxolimab. The V gene is TRBV30, the J gene TRBJ2-3; TRBD2 aligns across 14 bases. CDR3 sequence reads: CAWSPGLAGEDTQYF. DNA for the CDR3: TGTGCCTGGAGTCCGGGACTAGCGGGGGAGGATACGCAGTATTTT. The complete variable domain, with remaining parts taken from reference TRBV30 and TRBJ2-3, reads SQTIHQWPATLVQPVGSPLSLECTVEGTSNPNLYWYRQAAGRGLQLLFYSVGIGQISSEVPQNLSASRPQDRQFILSSKKLLLSDSGFYLCAWSPGLAGEDTQYFGPGTRLTVL.